This record concerns one T cell receptor (beta chain) sequence. What it recognizes is unknown. The CDR3 extends over 15 amino acids. CDR1 and CDR2 (germline): SGHRS, YFSETQ. J gave up 4 bases and V 3 bases, and 8 bases lay outside the gene matches. Of the isolated RNA, all was reverse transcribed, and so the sequenced material was expressed TCRB transcripts. Data came from immunoSEQ multiplex PCR; TCRdb stores just in-frame clones and leaves some out. This table holds 250,000 to 350,000 clones, around 15% found once. The source of the sample is a study of beta chain features in type 1 diabetes. Broader study findings: Patients and controls would share equally any PCR tilt toward shorter templates. TCRB CDR3 length was moderately but significantly reduced in all four CD4+ subsets of Type 1 diabetes patients.

Specimen: naive CD4+ T cells from blood. The receptor was derived from a man younger than 45 with type 1 diabetes. This chain uses TRBV5-1 with TRBJ2-3, with 7 bases that match TRBD1. This CDR3 reads CASSSGTVSPDTQYF. The DNA for the CDR3 is TGCGCCAGCAGCTCTGGGACAGTAAGCCCAGATACGCAGTATTTT.